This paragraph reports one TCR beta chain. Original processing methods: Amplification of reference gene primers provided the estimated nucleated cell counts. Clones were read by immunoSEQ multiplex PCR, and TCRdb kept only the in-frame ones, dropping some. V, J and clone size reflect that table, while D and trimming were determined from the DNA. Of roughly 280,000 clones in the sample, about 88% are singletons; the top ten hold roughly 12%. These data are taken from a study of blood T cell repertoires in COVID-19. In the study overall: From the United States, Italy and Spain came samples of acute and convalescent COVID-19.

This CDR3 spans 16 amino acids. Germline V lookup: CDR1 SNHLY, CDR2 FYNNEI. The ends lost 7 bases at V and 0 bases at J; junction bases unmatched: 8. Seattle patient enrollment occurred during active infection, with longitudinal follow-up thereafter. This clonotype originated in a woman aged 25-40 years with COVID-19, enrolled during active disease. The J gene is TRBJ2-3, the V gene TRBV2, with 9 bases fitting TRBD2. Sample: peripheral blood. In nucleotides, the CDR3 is TGTGCCAGCAAACTAAGAGCGGGGGGTAGCACAGATACGCAGTATTTT. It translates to CASKLRAGGSTDTQYF. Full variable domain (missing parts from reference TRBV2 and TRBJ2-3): EPEVTQTPSHQVTQMGQEVILRCVPISNHLYFYWYRQILGQKVEFLVSFYNNEISEKSEIFDDQFSVERPDGSNFTLKIRSTKLEDSAMYFCASKLRAGGSTDTQYFGPGTRLTVL.